These 11 T cell receptor beta chains share one sample of origin, sequenced in a study of cytomegalovirus exposure and HLA in healthy donors. The assay was immunoSEQ multiplex PCR, and TCRdb's table has in-frame clones only and misses some. The table has about 120,000 clones, roughly 87% seen once; the top ten hold around 1.2%. Material: PBMCs. The receptors were sampled from a woman younger than 30 in good health and CMV-seronegative.

V gene TRBV28 combines with J gene TRBJ1-1; D remains unclear. The germline V gene encodes CDR1 MDHEN and CDR2 SYDVKM. With 2 bases removed from V and 5 bases from J, the gap between germline ends came to 9 bases. The CDR3 extends over 13 amino acids. The CDR3 sequence: CASSLGDLTEAFF. The CDR3 bases are TGTGCCAGCAGTTTAGGAGATTTGACTGAAGCTTTCTTT.

This sequence joins TRBV9 and TRBJ2-7, with D possibly TRBD2 on 6 matching bases. The germline V gene has CDR1 SGDLS and CDR2 YYNGEE. The CDR3 is made up of 15 amino acids. V lost 3 bases and J lost 0, with 13 bases in between. CDR3 sequence reads: CASSGPGEPSYEQYF. CDR3 DNA: TGTGCCAGCAGCGGCCCGGGGGAACCCTCCTACGAGCAGTACTTC.

The chain employs TRBV28 and TRBJ1-3; weak D call: TRBD1 (5 bases). CDR1 MDHEN and CDR2 SYDVKM come from the germline V gene. The CDR3 has 13 amino acids. Trimming took off 2 bases at V and 4 bases at J, with 6 bases between the two ends. CDR3 in amino acids: CASSLNRGNTIYF. DNA for the CDR3: TGTGCCAGCAGTTTAAACAGGGGAAACACCATATATTTT.

V and J are TRBV6-1 and TRBJ2-2, with unresolved D. V lost 8 bases, J lost 6 bases, and 19 bases lay in between. The CDR3 is 15 amino acids. CDR1 and CDR2 from the germline V gene are MNHNS and SASEGT. The CDR3 loop is CASCPLALRAGELFF. The CDR3 nucleotides read TGTGCCAGCTGCCCTCTGGCCTTACGGGCCGGGGAGCTGTTTTTT.

The chain carries TRBV27 and TRBJ2-2, with TRBD2 matching 15 bases. J lost 7 bases, V lost 5 bases, and 8 bases had no gene match. This CDR3 comprises 17 residues. Germline V gene lookup returns CDR1 MNHEY and CDR2 SMNVEV (reference sequence). The CDR3 nucleotides read TGTGCCAGCAGTCCCCGGACTAGCGGGGGGGCTGGCGGGGAGCTGTTTTTT. This sequence encodes CASSPRTSGGAGGELFF.

The chain has TRBV4-3 and TRBJ2-7; 11 positions agree with TRBD2. Losses at the gene ends were 1 base for V and 0 bases for J; bases not matched to a gene: 2. Germline CDR1 reads LGHNA; CDR2 reads YSLEER. This CDR3 region has 16 residues. In DNA form, the CDR3 reads TGCGCCAGCAGCCAAGTAGCGGGAGGGAGCTCCTACGAGCAGTACTTC. Its translation: CASSQVAGGSSYEQYF.

The genes are TRBV6-4 and TRBJ1-5, with D unclear. Germline CDR1 reads MRHNA; CDR2 reads SNTAGT. The CDR3 extends over 13 amino acids. The ends were cut back, 4 bases at V and 7 bases at J, with 11 bases in the middle. This CDR3 is CASSGEVGQPQHF. CDR3 nucleotide sequence: TGTGCCAGCAGTGGCGAAGTCGGGCAGCCCCAGCATTTT.

V gene TRBV28 combines with J gene TRBJ2-7, with 9 bases lining up with TRBD1. V shed 8 bases, J shed 6 bases, and the junction held 8 bases outside the gene matches. The germline CDR1 and CDR2 sequences are MDHEN and SYDVKM. The CDR3 is 13 residues long. The CDR3 region is CASRDRVMGEQYV. The DNA for the CDR3 is TGTGCCAGCCGGGACAGGGTAATGGGCGAGCAGTACGTC.

V usage is TRBV5-1 and J usage is TRBJ1-4, with 9 bases identical to TRBD1. The CDR3 covers 18 residues. Germline-derived CDR1 and CDR2 are SGHRS and YFSETQ. V shed 0 bases, J shed 3 bases, and the junction held 9 bases outside the gene matches. CDR3 loop: CASSLGGQGPISNEKLFF. The DNA of the CDR3 is TGCGCCAGCAGCTTGGGGGGACAGGGTCCAATATCTAATGAAAAACTGTTTTTT.

This chain uses TRBV6-5 with TRBJ2-7, with D tentatively TRBD2 (5 bases). The germline V gene encodes CDR1 MNHEY and CDR2 SVGAGI. The CDR3 is made up of 15 amino acids. V gave up 5 bases and J gave up 7 bases, with 21 bases separating them. The CDR3 loop reads CASSTRGGSSGEQYV. In nucleotides, the CDR3 is TGTGCCAGCAGTACTCGGGGTGGAAGTTCGGGGGAGCAGTACGTC.

The V and J genes are TRBV11-2 and TRBJ2-3; TRBD2 matches at 7 bases. The CDR3 spans 12 residues. Germline V CDR1 and CDR2: SGHAT, FQNNGV. Trimming removed 5 bases from V and 14 bases from J; junction bases left unmatched: 10. The CDR3 reads CASSGRRTSRYF. CDR3 in DNA: TGTGCCAGCAGCGGGAGAAGGACTAGTCGGTATTTT.